This TCR beta chain stems from a study of response to subunit inactivated influenza vaccine. One entry per CDR3 protein, called by TCRdb with MiXCR from the RT-PCR reads. Among around 600,000 distinct CDR3 sequences listed, around 11% were seen once. The germline V gene has CDR1 MGHDK and CDR2 SYGVNS. V was trimmed by 7 bases and J by 6 bases, leaving 15 bases between them. The CDR3 has 14 residues. This clonotype was observed a few times. This sample was shared with a second study, whose subject was T cells expressing NK-cell markers. Per that study: For TCR beta, cDNA was produced by 5'RACE template switching with UMIs. Whether the expanded NKG2C+ T cell clones recognized HCMV remained unclear.

The specimen was PBMCs from blood, collected on the day of vaccination. The chain is built from TRBV25-1 and TRBJ2-2; D is undetermined. The clonotype comes from a man aged 50-60 years who received an inactivated influenza vaccine. CDR3 region: CASTTGHLPGELFF. As DNA, the CDR3 is TGTGCCAGCACAACGGGCCACTTACCCGGGGAGCTGTTTTTT. Variable domain in full (rest from reference TRBV25-1 and TRBJ2-2): EADIYQTPRYLVIGTGKKITLECSQTMGHDKMYWYQQDPGMELHLIHYSYGVNSTEKGDLSSESTVSRIRTEHFPLTLESARPSHTSQYLCASTTGHLPGELFFGEGSRLTVL.